The T cell receptor beta chain described here comes from a study of cytomegalovirus exposure and HLA in healthy donors. Study in general: Of a few hundred genotyped donors, about 80% clustered with self-reported Caucasian donors.

The PCR ran on 60 Vbeta and 13 Jbeta primers. TCRdb keeps only in-frame clones here, not all; method: immunoSEQ multiplex PCR. There are some 120,000 clones in the sample; 81% occur only once, and 3% to 5% lies in the top ten. Findings and caveats of the study: It was taken for granted in presence/absence analyses that sequencing depth across donors was roughly uniform. Researchers left out some V segments, among them TRBV6-2 and TRBV6-3, as indistinguishable. V- and J-gene trimming in TCR beta was tied to a missense DCLRE1C variant by an analysis performed later.

The V end was cut by 4 bases, the J end by 1 base, with 11 bases between. From germline, CDR1 is SGHRS and CDR2 YFSETQ. The CDR3 contains 14 residues. A note on this clone: Its antigen is not identified.

This chain joins TRBV5-1 and TRBJ1-1, with D unclear. The receptor was isolated from a woman younger than 45 in good health and CMV-seronegative. The source material was PBMCs. The DNA for the CDR3 is TGCGCCAGCAGCCAACGGCGGTCGAACACTGAAGCTTTCTTT. Translating it yields CASSQRRSNTEAFF.